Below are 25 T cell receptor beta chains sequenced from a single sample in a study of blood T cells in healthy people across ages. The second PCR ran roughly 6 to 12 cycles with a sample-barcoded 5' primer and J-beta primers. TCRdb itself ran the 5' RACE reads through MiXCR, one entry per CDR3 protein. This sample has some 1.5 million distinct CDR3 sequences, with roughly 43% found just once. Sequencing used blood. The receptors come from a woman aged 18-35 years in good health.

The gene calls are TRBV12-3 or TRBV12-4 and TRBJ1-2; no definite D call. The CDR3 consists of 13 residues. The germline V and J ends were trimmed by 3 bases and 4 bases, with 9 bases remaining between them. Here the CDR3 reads CASSFDTFYGYTF. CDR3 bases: TGTGCCAGCAGTTTTGACACGTTCTATGGCTACACCTTC.

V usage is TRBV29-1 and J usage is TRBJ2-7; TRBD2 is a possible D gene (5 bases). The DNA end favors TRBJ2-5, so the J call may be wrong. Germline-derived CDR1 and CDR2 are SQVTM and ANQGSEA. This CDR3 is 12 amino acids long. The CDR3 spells CSGLADEETQYF. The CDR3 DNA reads TGCAGCGGCCTAGCAGACGAAGAGACCCAGTACTTC.

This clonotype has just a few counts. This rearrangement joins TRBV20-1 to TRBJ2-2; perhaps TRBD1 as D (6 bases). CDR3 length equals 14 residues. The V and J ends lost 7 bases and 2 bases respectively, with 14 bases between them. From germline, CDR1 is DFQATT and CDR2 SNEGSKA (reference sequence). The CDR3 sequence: CSVTGHGNTGELFF. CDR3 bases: TGCAGTGTTACGGGACATGGCAACACCGGGGAGCTGTTTTTT.

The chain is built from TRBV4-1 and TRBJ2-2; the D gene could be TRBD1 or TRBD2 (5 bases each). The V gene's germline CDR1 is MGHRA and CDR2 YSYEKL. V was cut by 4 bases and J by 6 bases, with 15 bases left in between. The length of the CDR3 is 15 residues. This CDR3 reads CASSPGTSVSGELFF. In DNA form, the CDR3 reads TGCGCCAGCAGCCCAGGGACCTCGGTGTCCGGGGAGCTGTTTTTT.

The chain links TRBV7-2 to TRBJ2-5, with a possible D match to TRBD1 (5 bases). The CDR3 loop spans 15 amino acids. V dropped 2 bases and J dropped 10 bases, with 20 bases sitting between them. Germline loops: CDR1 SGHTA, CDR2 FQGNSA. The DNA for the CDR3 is TGTGCCAGCAGCTTATCTATCTCGGCAGGGTCAGACCAGTACTTC. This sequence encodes CASSLSISAGSDQYF.

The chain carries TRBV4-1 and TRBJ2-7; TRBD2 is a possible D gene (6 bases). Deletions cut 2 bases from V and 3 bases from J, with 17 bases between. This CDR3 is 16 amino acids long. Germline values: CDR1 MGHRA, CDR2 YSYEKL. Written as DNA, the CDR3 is TGCGCCAGCAGCCAATCTTATCGGGGGTCAAACTACGAGCAGTACTTC. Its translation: CASSQSYRGSNYEQYF.

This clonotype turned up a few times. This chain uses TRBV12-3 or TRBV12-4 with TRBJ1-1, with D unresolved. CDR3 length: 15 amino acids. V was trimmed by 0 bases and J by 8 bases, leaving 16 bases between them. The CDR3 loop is CASSLAGRAWVEAFF. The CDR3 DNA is TGTGCCAGCAGTTTAGCCGGGAGGGCCTGGGTGGAAGCTTTCTTT.

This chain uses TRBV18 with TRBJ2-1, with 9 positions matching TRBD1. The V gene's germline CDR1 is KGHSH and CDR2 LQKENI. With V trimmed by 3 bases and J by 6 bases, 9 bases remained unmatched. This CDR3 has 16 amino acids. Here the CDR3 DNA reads TGTGCCAGCTCACCGTTGGTACAGGGGGCCACCAATGAGCAGTTCTTC. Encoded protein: CASSPLVQGATNEQFF.

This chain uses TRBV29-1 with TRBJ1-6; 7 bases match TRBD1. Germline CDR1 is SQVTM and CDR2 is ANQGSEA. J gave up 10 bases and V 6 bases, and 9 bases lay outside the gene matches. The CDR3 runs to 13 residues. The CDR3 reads CSVGEGAESPLHF. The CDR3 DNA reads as TGCAGCGTCGGAGAGGGGGCAGAATCACCCCTCCACTTT.

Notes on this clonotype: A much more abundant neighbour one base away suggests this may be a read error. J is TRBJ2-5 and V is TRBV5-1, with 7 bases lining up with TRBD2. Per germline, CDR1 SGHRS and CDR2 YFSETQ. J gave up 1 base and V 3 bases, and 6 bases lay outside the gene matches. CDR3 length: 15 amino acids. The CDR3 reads CASSWAGTTQETQYF. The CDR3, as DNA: TGCGCCAGCAGCTGGGCCGGGACTACCCAAGAGACCCAGTACTTC.

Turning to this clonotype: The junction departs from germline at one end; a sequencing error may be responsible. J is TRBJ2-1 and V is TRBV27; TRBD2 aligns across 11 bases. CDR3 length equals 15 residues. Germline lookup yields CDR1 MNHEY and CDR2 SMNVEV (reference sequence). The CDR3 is CAGSILAGVFHEQFF. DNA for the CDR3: TGTGCCGGCAGTATACTAGCGGGAGTATTCCATGAGCAGTTCTTC.

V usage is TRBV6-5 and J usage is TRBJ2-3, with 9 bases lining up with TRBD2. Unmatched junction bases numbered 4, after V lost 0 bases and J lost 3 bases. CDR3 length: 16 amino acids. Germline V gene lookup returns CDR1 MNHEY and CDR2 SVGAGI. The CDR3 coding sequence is TGTGCCAGCAGTTACTCCAGCGGGGGGCAAACAGATACGCAGTATTTT. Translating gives CASSYSSGGQTDTQYF.

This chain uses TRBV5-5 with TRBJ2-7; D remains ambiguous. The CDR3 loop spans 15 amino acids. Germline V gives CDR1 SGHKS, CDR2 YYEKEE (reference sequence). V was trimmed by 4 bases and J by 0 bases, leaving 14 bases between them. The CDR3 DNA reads TGTGCCAGCAGCCCTTCGACTTTTTTCTCCTACGAGCAGTACTTC. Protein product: CASSPSTFFSYEQYF.

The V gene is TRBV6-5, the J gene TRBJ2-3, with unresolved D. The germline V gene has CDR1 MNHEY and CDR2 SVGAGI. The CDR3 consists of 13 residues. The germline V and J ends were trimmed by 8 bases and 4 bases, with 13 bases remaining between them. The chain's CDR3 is CASGMRWADTQYF. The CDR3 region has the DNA TGTGCCAGCGGAATGCGATGGGCAGATACGCAGTATTTT.

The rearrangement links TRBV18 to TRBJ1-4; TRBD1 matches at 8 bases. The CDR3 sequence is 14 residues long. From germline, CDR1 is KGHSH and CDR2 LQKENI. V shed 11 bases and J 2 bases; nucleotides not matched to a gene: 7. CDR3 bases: TGTGCCTCCGCGAGGACAGGGACTAATGAAAAACTGTTTTTT. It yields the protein CASARTGTNEKLFF.

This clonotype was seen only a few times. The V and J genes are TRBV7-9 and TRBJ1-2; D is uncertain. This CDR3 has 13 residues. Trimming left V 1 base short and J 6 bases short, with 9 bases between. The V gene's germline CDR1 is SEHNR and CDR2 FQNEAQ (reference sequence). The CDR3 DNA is TGTGCCAGCAGCTTAGTCAGTCAAGATGGCTACACCTTC. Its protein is CASSLVSQDGYTF.

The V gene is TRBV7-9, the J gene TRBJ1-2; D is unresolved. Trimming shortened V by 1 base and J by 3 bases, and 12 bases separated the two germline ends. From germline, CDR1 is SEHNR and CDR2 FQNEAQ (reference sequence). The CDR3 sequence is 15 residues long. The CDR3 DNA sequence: TGTGCCAGCAGCTTAGTCTGGGAAGCTGACTATGGCTACACCTTC. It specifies CASSLVWEADYGYTF.

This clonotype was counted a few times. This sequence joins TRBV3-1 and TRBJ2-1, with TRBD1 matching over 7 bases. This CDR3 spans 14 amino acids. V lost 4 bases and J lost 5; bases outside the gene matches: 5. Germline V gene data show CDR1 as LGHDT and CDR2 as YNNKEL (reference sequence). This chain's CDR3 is CASSRQGLDNEQFF. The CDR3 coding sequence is TGTGCCAGCAGCCGACAGGGCCTGGACAATGAGCAGTTCTTC.

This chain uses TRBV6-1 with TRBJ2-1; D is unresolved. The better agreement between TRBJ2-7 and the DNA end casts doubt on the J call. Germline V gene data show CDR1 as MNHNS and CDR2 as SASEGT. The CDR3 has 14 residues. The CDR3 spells CASRLQSSYNEQYF. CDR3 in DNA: TGTGCCAGCCGCTTACAGAGCTCCTACAATGAGCAGTACTTC.

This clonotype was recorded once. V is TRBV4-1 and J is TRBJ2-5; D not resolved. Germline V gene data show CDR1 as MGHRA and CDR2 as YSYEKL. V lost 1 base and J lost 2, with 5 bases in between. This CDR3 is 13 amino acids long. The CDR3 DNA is TGCGCCAGCAGCCAAGTTATTCAAGAGACCCAGTACTTC. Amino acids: CASSQVIQETQYF.

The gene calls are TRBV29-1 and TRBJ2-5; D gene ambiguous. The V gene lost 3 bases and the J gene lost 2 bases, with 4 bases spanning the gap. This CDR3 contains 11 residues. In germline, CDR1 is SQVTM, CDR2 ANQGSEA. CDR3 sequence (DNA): TGCAGCGTTGAGGGGCAAGAGACCCAGTACTTC. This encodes CSVEGQETQYF.

In DNA, the CDR3 is TGCAGTGCTAGCAGGCTAGCGGGTACCCAAGAGACCCAGTACTTC. Its translation: CSASRLAGTQETQYF. The chain joins TRBV20-1 to TRBJ2-5; 8 bases are shared with TRBD2. Germline assignment: CDR1 DFQATT and CDR2 SNEGSKA (reference sequence). The CDR3 length is 15 residues. Trimming took 3 bases from V and 1 from J; bases not matched to a gene: 7.

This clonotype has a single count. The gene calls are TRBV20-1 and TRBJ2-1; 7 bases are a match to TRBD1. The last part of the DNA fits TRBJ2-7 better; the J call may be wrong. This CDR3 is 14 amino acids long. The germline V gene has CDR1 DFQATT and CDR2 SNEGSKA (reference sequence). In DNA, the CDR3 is TGCAGTGCGCCCGCTCGGGACAGCTACAATGAGCAGTACTTC. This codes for CSAPARDSYNEQYF.

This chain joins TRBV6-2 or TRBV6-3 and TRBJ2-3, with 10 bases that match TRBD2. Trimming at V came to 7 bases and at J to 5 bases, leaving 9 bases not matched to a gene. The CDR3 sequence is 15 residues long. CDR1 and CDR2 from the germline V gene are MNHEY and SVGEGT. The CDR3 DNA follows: TGTGCCAGCACTAAAGCGGGAGGGGGAAGAGATACGCAGTATTTT. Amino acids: CASTKAGGGRDTQYF.

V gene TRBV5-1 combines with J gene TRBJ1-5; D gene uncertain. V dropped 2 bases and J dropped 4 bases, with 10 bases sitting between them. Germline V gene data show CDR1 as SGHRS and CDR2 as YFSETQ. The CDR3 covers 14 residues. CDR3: CASSFGGRNQPQHF. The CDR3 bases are TGCGCCAGCAGCTTCGGTGGGAGGAATCAGCCCCAGCATTTT. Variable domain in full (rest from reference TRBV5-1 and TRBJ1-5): KAGVTQTPRYLIKTRGQQVTLSCSPISGHRSVSWYQQTPGQGLQFLFEYFSETQRNKGNFPGRFSGRQFSNSRSEMNVSTLELGDSALYLCASSFGGRNQPQHFGDGTRLSIL.